The entry below describes one T cell receptor (beta chain). This sample is drawn from a study of blood T cell repertoires in COVID-19. Study overall: Donors in the United States, Italy and Spain gave samples during acute or convalescent COVID-19. From T cells, B-cell-depleted T cells, or PBMCs came the material, which was cDNA or gDNA.

Per the authors' pipeline: Cell counts per sample came from amplifying reference gene primers. Profiling relied on immunoSEQ multiplex PCR, and the TCRdb table lists in-frame clones only, not all of them. V, J and clone size are those of that table, while D and trimming were read from the DNA. The repertoire holds approximately 300,000 clones, with approximately 90% as singletons. The CDR3 length is 15 residues. Germline V lookup: CDR1 SGHAT, CDR2 FQNNGV. V dropped 0 bases and J dropped 0 bases, with 8 bases sitting between them. Sequencing was carried out using peripheral blood. The genes are TRBV11-2 and TRBJ1-1; D remains ambiguous. This receptor was identified in a middle-aged man with acute or convalescent COVID-19. CDR3 DNA: TGTGCCAGCAGCTTAGAAAGAACAGTGAACACTGAAGCTTTCTTT. Translation: CASSLERTVNTEAFF.